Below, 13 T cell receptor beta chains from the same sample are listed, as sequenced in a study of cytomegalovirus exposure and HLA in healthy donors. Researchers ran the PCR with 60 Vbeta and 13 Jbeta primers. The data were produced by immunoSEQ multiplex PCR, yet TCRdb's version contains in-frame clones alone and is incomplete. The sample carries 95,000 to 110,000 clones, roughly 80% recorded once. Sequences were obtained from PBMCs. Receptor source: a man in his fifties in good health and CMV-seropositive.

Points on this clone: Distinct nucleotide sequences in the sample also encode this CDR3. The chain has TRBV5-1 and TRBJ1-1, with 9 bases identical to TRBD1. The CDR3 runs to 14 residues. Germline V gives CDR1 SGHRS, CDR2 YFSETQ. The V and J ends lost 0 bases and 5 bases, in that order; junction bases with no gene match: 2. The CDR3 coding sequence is TGCGCCAGCAGCTTGGAGGGACAGGGAACTGAAGCTTTCTTT. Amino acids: CASSLEGQGTEAFF.

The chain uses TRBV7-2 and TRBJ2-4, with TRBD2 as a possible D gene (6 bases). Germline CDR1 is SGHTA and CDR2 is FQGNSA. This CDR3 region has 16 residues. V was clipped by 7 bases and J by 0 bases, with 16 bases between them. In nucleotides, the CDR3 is TGTGCCAGCACGTCCCCCGGGGGTGTAGCCAAAAACATTCAGTACTTC. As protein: CASTSPGGVAKNIQYF.

The CDR3 nucleotides are TGTGCCAGCAGTGCGAGGGGACAGGGGGTCGGGGAGCTGTTTTTT. Its translation is CASSARGQGVGELFF. The chain carries TRBV2 and TRBJ2-2; 11 bases are shared with TRBD1. J gave up 7 bases and V 4 bases, and 5 bases lay outside the gene matches. This CDR3 comprises 15 residues. CDR1 and CDR2 from the germline V gene are SNHLY and FYNNEI. Based on the CDR3 plus reference TRBV2 and TRBJ2-2, the full variable domain is EPEVTQTPSHQVTQMGQEVILRCVPISNHLYFYWYRQILGQKVEFLVSFYNNEISEKSEIFDDQFSVERPDGSNFTLKIRSTKLEDSAMYFCASSARGQGVGELFFGEGSRLTVL.

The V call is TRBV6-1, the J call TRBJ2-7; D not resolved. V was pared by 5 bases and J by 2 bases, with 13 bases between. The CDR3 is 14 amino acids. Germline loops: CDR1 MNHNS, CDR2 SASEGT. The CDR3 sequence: CASSPSTKAYEQYF. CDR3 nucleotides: TGTGCCAGCAGTCCCTCGACAAAAGCCTACGAGCAGTACTTC.

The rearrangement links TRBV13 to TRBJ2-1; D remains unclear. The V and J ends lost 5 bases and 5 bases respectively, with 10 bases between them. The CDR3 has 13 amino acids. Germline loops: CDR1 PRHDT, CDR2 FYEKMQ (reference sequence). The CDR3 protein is CASSPRLNNEQFF. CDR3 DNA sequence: TGTGCCAGCAGCCCTCGACTGAACAATGAGCAGTTCTTC.

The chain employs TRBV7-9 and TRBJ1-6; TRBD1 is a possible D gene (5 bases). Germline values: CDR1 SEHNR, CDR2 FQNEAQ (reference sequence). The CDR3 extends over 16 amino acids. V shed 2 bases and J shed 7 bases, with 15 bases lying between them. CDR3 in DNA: TGTGCCAGCAGCTTATTGGGGGGTGGCAGAAATTCACCCCTCCACTTT. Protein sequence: CASSLLGGGRNSPLHF.

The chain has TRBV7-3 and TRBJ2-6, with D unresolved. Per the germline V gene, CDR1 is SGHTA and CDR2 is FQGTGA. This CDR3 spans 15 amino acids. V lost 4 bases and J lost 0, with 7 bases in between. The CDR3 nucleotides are TGTGCCAGCAGCTCAGGCTTCTCTGGGGCCAACGTCCTGACTTTC. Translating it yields CASSSGFSGANVLTF.

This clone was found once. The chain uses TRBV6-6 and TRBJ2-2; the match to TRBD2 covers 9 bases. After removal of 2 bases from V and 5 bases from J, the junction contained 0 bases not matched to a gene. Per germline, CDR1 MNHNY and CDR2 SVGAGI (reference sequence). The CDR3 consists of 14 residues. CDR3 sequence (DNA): TGTGCCAGCAGTTACGGACTAGCGACCGGGGAGCTGTTTTTT. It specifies CASSYGLATGELFF.

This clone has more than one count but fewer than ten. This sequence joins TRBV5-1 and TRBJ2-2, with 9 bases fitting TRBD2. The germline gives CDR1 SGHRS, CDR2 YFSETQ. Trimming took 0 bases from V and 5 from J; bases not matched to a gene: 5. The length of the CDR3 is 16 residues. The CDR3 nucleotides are TGCGCCAGCAGCTTGGATAGCGGGGGACGAACCGGGGAGCTGTTTTTT. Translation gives CASSLDSGGRTGELFF.

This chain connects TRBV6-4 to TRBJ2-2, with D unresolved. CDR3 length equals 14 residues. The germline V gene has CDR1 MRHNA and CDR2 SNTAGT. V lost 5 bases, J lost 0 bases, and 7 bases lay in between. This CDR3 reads CASSIGANTGELFF. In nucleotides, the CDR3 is TGTGCCAGCAGTATAGGAGCGAACACCGGGGAGCTGTTTTTT.

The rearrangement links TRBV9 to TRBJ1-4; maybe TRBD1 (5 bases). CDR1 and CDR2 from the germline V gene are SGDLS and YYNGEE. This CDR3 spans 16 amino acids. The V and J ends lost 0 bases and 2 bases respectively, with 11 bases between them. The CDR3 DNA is TGTGCCAGCAGCGTAGGGGCAGGGCATACTAATGAAAAACTGTTTTTT. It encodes CASSVGAGHTNEKLFF.

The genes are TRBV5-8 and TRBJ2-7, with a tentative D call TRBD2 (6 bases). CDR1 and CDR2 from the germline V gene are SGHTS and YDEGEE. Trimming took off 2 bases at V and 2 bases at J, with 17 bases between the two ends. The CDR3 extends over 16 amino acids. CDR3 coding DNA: TGTGCCAGCAGCTTAGGCCTAGGACTAAAGACCTACGAGCAGTACTTC. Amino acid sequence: CASSLGLGLKTYEQYF. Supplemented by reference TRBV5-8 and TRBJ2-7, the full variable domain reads EAGVTQSPTHLIKTRGQQATLRCSPISGHTSVYWYQQALGLGLQFLLWYDEGEERNRGNFPPRFSGRQFPNYSSELNVNALELEDSALYLCASSLGLGLKTYEQYFGPGTRLTVT.

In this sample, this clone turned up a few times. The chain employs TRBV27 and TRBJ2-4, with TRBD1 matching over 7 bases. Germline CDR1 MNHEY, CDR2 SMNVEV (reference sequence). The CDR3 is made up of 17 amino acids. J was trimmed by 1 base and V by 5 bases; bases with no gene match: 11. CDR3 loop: CASSLRQGWLAKNIQYF. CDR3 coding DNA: TGTGCCAGCAGTCTTAGACAGGGATGGTTGGCCAAAAACATTCAGTACTTC.